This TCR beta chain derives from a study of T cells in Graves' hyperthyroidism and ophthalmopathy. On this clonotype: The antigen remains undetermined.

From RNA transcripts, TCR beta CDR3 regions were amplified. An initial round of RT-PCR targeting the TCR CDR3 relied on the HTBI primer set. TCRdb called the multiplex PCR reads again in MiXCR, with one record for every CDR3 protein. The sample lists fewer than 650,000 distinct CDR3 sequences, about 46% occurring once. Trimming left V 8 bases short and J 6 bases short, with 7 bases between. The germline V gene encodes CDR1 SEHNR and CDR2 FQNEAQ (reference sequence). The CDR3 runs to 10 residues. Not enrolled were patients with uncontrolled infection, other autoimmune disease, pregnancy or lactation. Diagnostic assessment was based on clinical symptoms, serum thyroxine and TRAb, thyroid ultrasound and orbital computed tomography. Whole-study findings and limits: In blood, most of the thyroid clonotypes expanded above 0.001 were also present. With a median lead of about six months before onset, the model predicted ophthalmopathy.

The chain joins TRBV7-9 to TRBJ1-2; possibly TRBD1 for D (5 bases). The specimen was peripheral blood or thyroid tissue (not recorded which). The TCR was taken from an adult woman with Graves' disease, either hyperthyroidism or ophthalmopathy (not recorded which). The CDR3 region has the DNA TGTGCCAGCGGGGACGATGGCTACACCTTC. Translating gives CASGDDGYTF.